This T cell receptor (beta chain) was sequenced in a study of OX40 agonist ivuxolimab in advanced cancers. Study-wide context: Dose-escalation subjects each had hepatocellular carcinoma, melanoma, renal cell or head and neck cancer.

General observations from the study: Low normalized T-cell clonal expansion was also seen in some nonresponders.

On this clone: What it binds is unknown.

V shed 8 bases and J 7 bases; nucleotides not matched to a gene: 9. Germline V gene data show CDR1 as SNHLY and CDR2 as FYNNEI. There are 14 residues in the CDR3. Libraries were prepared by immunoSEQ multiplex PCR; TCRdb keeps only in-frame clonotypes and omits some of them. The sample yields just over 95,000 clones, about 85% seen once. Patients had blood sampled at baseline and again on cycle 4 day 1 and cycle 7 day 1. The sequenced sample was CD4+ or CD8+ T cells sorted from blood, obtained in a trial of the OX40 agonist ivuxolimab. The sequence came from an adult with an advanced solid tumor such as melanoma, head and neck, liver or kidney cancer. V gene TRBV2 combines with J gene TRBJ2-7; 12 bases are a match to TRBD1. CDR3 sequence (DNA): TGTGCCAGCGGTCCCGGGACAGGGGGCGGTGAGCAGTACTTC. This translates into CASGPGTGGGEQYF.